The present T cell receptor (beta chain) was sequenced within a study of quantifying T cell responses using KT2 cells. On the study more broadly: cDNA was made from DNase-treated RNA using alpha and beta constant primers.

Unfractionated PBMC were spiked with known numbers of KT2 clone cells. Study-wide findings and caveats: Very high KT2 spike-in numbers caused saturation in KT2 sequence detection.

This CDR3 is built from 14 residues. The V gene's germline CDR1 is SEHNR and CDR2 FQNEAQ (reference sequence). As for this clonotype: Antigen: not known. A much larger clone lies one base from this, so it may be a read error.

An oligo carrying a UMI was ligated to the cDNA 3' end. First-round PCR used 3 to 4 cycles and beta primers RC1.1 and RC1.2 covering TRBC1 and TRBC2. TCR alpha and beta chains were handled separately starting at the second PCR. Each CDR3 protein gets one entry after TCRdb re-called the UMI-ligation and nested PCR reads with MiXCR. The sample includes tens of thousands of distinct CDR3 sequences, around 12% of them seen just once. The specimen was PBMCs spiked with cells of the T cell clone KT2. This TCR was recovered from a human donor. This chain joins TRBV7-9 and TRBJ2-1, with TRBD2 matching over 13 bases. The CDR3 sequence is CASSSTSGGFEQSF. Written as DNA, the CDR3 is TGTGCCAGCAGCTCGACTAGCGGGGGGTTTGAGCAGTCCTTC.